This T cell receptor (beta chain) was found in a study of cytomegalovirus exposure and HLA in healthy donors. Study background: T cells numbering around 180 million yielded 95 million to 140 million unique TCR beta sequences in an earlier analysis. Study-wide points: A later analysis, which compared TCR beta chains of equal frequency, found the HLA-associated ones more clonally expanded. A link between a missense DCLRE1C variant and TCR beta V- and J-gene trimming emerged from a later analysis.

Per the germline V gene, CDR1 is SGHRS and CDR2 is YFSETQ. The CDR3 is 14 amino acids. Deletions cut 4 bases from V and 7 bases from J, with 18 bases between. The table lists this clone with a count of one. Its antigen is as yet unknown. PCR used 60 Vbeta primers and 13 Jbeta primers. Method: immunoSEQ multiplex PCR; TCRdb's copy keeps in-frame clones and lacks some. The repertoire consists of 150,000 to 170,000 clones, with around three quarters occurring once and the leading ten covering roughly 4.2%. The sequencing sample was made of PBMCs. The chain combines TRBV5-1 with TRBJ2-7; TRBD2 is a possible D gene (6 bases). This TCR was recovered from a woman aged 40 to 49 in good health and CMV-seronegative. The CDR3 is CASSTSTPAGEQYF. In DNA form, the CDR3 reads TGCGCCAGCAGCACCTCGACACCTGCGGGGGAGCAGTACTTC.